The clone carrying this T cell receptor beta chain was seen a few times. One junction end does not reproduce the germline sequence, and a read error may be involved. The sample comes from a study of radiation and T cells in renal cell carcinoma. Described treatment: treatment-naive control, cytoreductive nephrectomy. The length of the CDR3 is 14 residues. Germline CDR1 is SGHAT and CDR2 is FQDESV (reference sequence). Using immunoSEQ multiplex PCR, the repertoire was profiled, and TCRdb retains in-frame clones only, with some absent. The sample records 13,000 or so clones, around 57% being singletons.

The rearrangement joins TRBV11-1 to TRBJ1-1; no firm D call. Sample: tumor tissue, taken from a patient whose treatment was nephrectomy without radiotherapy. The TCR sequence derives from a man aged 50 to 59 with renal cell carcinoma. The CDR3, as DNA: TGTGCCAGCAGATTAGGACTGTTGAACACTGAAGCTTTCTTT. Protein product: CASRLGLLNTEAFF.